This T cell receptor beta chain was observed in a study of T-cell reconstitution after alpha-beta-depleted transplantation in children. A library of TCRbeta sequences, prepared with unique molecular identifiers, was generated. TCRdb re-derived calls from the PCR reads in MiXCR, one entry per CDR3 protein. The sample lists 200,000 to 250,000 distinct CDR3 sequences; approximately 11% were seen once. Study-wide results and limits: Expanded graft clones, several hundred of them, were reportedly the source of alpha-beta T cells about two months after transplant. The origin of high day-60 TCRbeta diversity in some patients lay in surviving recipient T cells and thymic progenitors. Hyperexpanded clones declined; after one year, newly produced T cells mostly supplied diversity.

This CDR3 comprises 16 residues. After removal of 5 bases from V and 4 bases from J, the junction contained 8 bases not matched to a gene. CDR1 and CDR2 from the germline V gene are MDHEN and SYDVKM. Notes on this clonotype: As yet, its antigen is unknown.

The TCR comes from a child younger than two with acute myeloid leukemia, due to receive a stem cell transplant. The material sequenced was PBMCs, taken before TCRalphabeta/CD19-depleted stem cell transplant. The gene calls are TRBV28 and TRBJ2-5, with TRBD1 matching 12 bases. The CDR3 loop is CASSIGTGGGGETQYF. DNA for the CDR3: TGTGCCAGCAGTATAGGGACAGGGGGCGGAGGAGAGACCCAGTACTTC.